This T cell receptor (beta chain) is from a study of response to subunit inactivated influenza vaccine. Study observations and caveats: Few additional T cells are recruited per seasonal influenza vaccination, authors suggested.

Via MiXCR, TCRdb re-called the RT-PCR reads, giving one row per CDR3 protein. Among over 650,000 distinct CDR3 sequences listed, less than 20% were seen once. At least ten counts were recorded for this clonotype. The antigen is undetermined. This TCR was recovered from a man aged 45 to 65 who received an inactivated influenza vaccine. The sequences come from PBMCs from blood, collected around 5 days after vaccination.

The CDR3, as DNA: TGCGCCAGCAGCCGCGTACTAGCGGGAGATGGTAATGAGCAGTTCTTC. Protein: CASSRVLAGDGNEQFF. The V gene is TRBV4-3, the J gene TRBJ2-1; TRBD2 agrees at 11 bases. CDR1 and CDR2 from the germline V gene are LGHNA and YSLEER. The CDR3 contains 16 residues. V trimming: 4 bases; J trimming: 7 bases; junction bases outside the gene matches: 9.